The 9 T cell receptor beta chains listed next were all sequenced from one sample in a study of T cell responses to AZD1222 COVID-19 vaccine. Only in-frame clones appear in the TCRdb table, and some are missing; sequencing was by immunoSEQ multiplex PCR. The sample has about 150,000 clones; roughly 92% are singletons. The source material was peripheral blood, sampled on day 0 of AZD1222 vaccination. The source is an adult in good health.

The CDR3 coding sequence is TGTGCCAGCAGCCAAGGGACAGGGTTTAGTCTGTTCTTC. Encoded protein: CASSQGTGFSLFF. V is TRBV16 and J is TRBJ2-1; 9 bases agree with TRBD1. V was clipped by 2 bases and J by 15 bases; unmatched bases: 8. The CDR3 runs to 13 residues. Germline V lookup: CDR1 KGHSY, CDR2 FQNENV.

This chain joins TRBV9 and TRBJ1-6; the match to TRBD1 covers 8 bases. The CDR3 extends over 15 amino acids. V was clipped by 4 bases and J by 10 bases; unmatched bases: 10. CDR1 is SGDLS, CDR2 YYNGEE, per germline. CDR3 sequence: CASSPRTGKGSPLHF. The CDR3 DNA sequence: TGTGCCAGCAGCCCCCGGACAGGGAAGGGCTCACCCCTCCACTTT. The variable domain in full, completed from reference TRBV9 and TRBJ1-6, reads DSGVTQTPKHLITATGQRVTLRCSPRSGDLSVYWYQQSLDQGLQFLIQYYNGEERAKGNILERFSAQQFPDLHSELNLSSLELGDSALYFCASSPRTGKGSPLHFGNGTRLTVT.

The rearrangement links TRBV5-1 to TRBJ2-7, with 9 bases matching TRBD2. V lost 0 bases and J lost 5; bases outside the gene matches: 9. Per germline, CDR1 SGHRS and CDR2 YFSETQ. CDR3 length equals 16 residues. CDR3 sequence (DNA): TGCGCCAGCAGCTTGGCCGGGCGGGAGGGTGTGGACGAGCAGTACTTC. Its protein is CASSLAGREGVDEQYF.

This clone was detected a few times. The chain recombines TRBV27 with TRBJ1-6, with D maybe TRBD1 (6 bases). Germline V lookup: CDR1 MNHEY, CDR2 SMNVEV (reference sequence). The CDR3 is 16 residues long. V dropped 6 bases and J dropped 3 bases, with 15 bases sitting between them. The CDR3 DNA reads TGTGCCAGCAGGATAAACAGGGAATTCTATAATTCACCCCTCCACTTT. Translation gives CASRINREFYNSPLHF.

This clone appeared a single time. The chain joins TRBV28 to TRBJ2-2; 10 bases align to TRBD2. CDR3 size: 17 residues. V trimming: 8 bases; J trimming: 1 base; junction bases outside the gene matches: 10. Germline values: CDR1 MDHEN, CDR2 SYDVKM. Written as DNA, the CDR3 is TGTGCCAGCCGACTAGCGGGCGAAAACCGGAACACCGGGGAGCTGTTTTTT. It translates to CASRLAGENRNTGELFF.

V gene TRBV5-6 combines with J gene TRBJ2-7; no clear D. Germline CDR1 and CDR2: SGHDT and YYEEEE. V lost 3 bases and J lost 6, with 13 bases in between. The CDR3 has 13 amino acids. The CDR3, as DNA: TGTGCCAGCAGCTCCTGGACCCCTCTCGAGCAGTACTTC. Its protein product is CASSSWTPLEQYF.

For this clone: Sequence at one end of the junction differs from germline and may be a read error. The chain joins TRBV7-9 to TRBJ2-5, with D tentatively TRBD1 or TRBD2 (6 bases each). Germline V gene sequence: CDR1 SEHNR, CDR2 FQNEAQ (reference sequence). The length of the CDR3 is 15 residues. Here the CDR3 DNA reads TGTGCCTGCAGGGGTGGGAGCGGGCCCCAAGAGACCCAGTACTTC. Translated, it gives CACRGGSGPQETQYF.

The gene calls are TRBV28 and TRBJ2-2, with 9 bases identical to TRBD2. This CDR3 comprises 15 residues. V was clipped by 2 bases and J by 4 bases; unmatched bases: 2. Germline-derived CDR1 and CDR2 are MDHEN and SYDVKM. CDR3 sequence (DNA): TGTGCCAGCAGTTTAGTAGCGGGGGTCACCGGGGAGCTGTTTTTT. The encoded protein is CASSLVAGVTGELFF.

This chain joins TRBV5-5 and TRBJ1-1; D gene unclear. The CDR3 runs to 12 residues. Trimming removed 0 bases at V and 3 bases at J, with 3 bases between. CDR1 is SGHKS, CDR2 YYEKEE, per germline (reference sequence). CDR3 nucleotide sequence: TGTGCCAGCAGCTTGGTGGACACTGAAGCTTTCTTT. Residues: CASSLVDTEAFF.